These T cell receptor beta chains were read from a single sample in a study of T cell repertoires in cytomegalovirus infection. TCRdb reprocessed the reads with MiXCR, giving one entry per CDR3 protein. The data show a few hundred thousand distinct CDR3 sequences, more than 9% seen once. Sequenced material: PBMCs. The receptors shown here come from a human donor in good health (CMV status not recorded). Some clones in this sample may be carry-over from other donors' samples. Both conserved end residues are part of each CDR3.

TRBJ1-5 | TRBV12-3/TRBV12-4 | CASATGQPQHF
TRBJ2-5 | TRBV12-3/TRBV12-4 | CASGLLQETQYF
TRBJ2-3 | TRBV7-8 | CASSPGELRQYF
TRBJ1-1 | TRBV6-2/TRBV6-3 | CASRSDRVAAFF
TRBJ2-3 | TRBV7-2 | CASSHQATQGADTQYF
TRBJ2-3 | TRBV9 | CASSPRRTSTDTQYF
TRBJ1-1 | TRBV28 | CASSPSTWGTEAFF
TRBJ2-7 | TRBV12-3/TRBV12-4 | CASSSAGGGTYEQYF
TRBJ2-7 | TRBV7-2 | CASSLGAGGPHEQYF
TRBJ1-1 | TRBV29-1 | CSAWMGAGLIGNTEAFF
TRBJ1-6 | TRBV4-2 | CASSRGSYNSPLHF
TRBJ1-1 | TRBV7-6 | CASTPRGGTEAFF
TRBJ1-2 | TRBV12-3/TRBV12-4 | CASRPGFEGYGYTF
TRBJ1-6 | TRBV28 | CASSSDPTGRSPLHF
TRBJ2-1 | TRBV7-2 | CASSPGGSGIKRNEQFF
TRBJ1-4 | TRBV12-3/TRBV12-4 | CASSPRRQHNEKLFF
TRBJ2-7 | TRBV7-2 | CASSLDATYEQYF
TRBJ1-3 | TRBV7-2 | CASSLATLTTLDGFSGNTIYF
TRBJ1-2 | TRBV5-1 | CASSLEALDGYTF
TRBJ2-7 | TRBV28 | CASSFNLAGVYEQYF
TRBJ1-5 | TRBV28 | CASSSSHQPQHF
TRBJ1-5 | TRBV20-1 | CSAEAGTADQPQHF
TRBJ2-7 | TRBV7-6 | CASSAYRSSYEQYF
TRBJ2-6 | TRBV4-1 | CASSQDKSPGQGPSGANVLTF
TRBJ1-2 | TRBV27 | CASSFIGTSVHYGYTF
TRBJ1-1 | TRBV19 | CASSEPGQNTEAFF
TRBJ2-7 | TRBV10-3 | CAIRKGDGGDEQYF
TRBJ2-1 | TRBV20-1 | CSARDQAGGGWSYNEQFF
TRBJ2-6 | TRBV7-2 | CASSPQGLSGANVLTF
TRBJ1-5 | TRBV15 | CATSRDLGRFNQPQHF
TRBJ2-3 | TRBV4-3 | CASSDSLIDTQYF
TRBJ2-3 | TRBV4-2 | CASSTRQTTDTQYF
TRBJ1-2 | TRBV4-1 | CASSPGPYGYTF
TRBJ1-4 | TRBV7-2 | CAGSLGIGEKLFF
TRBJ2-7 | TRBV11-2 | CASSSTSGSYEQYF
TRBJ2-1 | TRBV5-4 | CASSLGLAGAHNEQFF
TRBJ2-4 | TRBV7-2 | CASSLSNGQGGKNIQYF
TRBJ2-2 | TRBV19 | CASSSRGQGGTGELFF
TRBJ2-4 | TRBV6-5 | CASSYSNKDSAKNIQYF
TRBJ1-1 | TRBV12-3/TRBV12-4 | CASSLGGRMNTEAFF
TRBJ2-3 | TRBV11-2 | CASSFYPGTGGARERSDTQYF
TRBJ1-1 | TRBV7-3 | CASSPQGGLATEAFF
TRBJ2-2 | TRBV6-5 | CAVTLAGLAGGGTGELFF
TRBJ1-1 | TRBV7-9 | CASSPGRVGHTEAFF
TRBJ1-1 | TRBV29-1 | CSGLWTAGTEAFF
TRBJ2-4 | TRBV19 | CASSGGQGGDIQYF
TRBJ1-1 | TRBV18 | CASSPAAGLNTEAFF
TRBJ2-2 | TRBV30 | CAWKPEWLRRPANTGELFF